This section outlines one T cell receptor beta chain sequence together with its context. As yet, its antigen is unknown. All of the donors resided in Nashville, Tennessee, and each was a Caucasian adult. The protocol was immunoSEQ multiplex PCR, while the TCRdb copy is restricted to in-frame clones and leaves out a portion. This table holds over 95,000 clones, about 71% found once. The sample is drawn from a study of shared clonotypes between healthy human individuals. Whole-study results and caveats: Among donors, the sharing of clonotypes was expected to be influenced by sequencing depth. Compared with clonotypes that all four donors shared, non-shared clonotypes had lower generation probabilities.

CDR1 is MNHNS and CDR2 is SASEGT in the germline V gene. The CDR3 spans 14 residues. Losses at the gene ends were 4 bases for V and 4 bases for J; bases not matched to a gene: 3. Sequencing was performed on memory CD8+ T cells sorted from blood. The subset was: CD45RO+ cells pooled with CCR7-negative TemRA cells. The V gene is TRBV6-1, the J gene TRBJ2-3; 9 bases are a match to TRBD2. This TCR derives from a woman aged 30 to 39 in good health. The CDR3: CASSVLAGADTQYF. DNA for the CDR3: TGTGCCAGCAGTGTATTAGCGGGAGCAGATACGCAGTATTTT.